These 22 T cell receptor beta chains were sequenced from one sample in a study of identical twins. One entry per CDR3 protein, called by TCRdb with MiXCR from the 5' RACE reads. The table shows roughly 240,000 distinct CDR3 sequences, with approximately 7.3% occurring only once. A further study also used this sample, focusing on yellow fever vaccine responses in identical twins.

Specimen: CD8+ T cells sorted from blood. The receptors originated from a woman aged 18-30 years in good health.

This clonotype was recorded at least ten times. V usage is TRBV29-1 and J usage is TRBJ1-2, with 7 positions matching TRBD1. CDR1 and CDR2 from the germline V gene are SQVTM and ANQGSEA. The V segment lost 2 bases and the J segment 7 bases; nucleotides outside the gene matches: 10. The CDR3 has 14 residues. DNA for the CDR3: TGCAGCGTTGAATTTCAGGGCAGGGGGTTTGGCTACACCTTC. Residues: CSVEFQGRGFGYTF.

This clonotype was counted ten times or more. The chain has TRBV12-3 or TRBV12-4 and TRBJ2-4; 7 nucleotides line up with TRBD2. The CDR3 is 18 residues long. J was trimmed by 0 bases and V by 4 bases; bases with no gene match: 12. The CDR3 DNA reads TGTGCCAGCAGTTCCCGGGGGGACGTACTTCTAGCCAAAAACATTCAGTACTTC. Translating it yields CASSSRGDVLLAKNIQYF.

There are many counts of this clonotype. The V gene is TRBV5-1, the J gene TRBJ2-3; 7 bases line up with TRBD1. V dropped 3 bases and J dropped 2; count of bases not matched to a gene: 6. Germline values: CDR1 SGHRS, CDR2 YFSETQ. CDR3 length: 15 amino acids. The CDR3 spells CASSYRDRTTDTQYF. The DNA for the CDR3 is TGCGCCAGCAGCTACCGGGACAGAACCACAGATACGCAGTATTTT. Filled out from reference TRBV5-1 and TRBJ2-3, the complete variable domain reads KAGVTQTPRYLIKTRGQQVTLSCSPISGHRSVSWYQQTPGQGLQFLFEYFSETQRNKGNFPGRFSGRQFSNSRSEMNVSTLELGDSALYLCASSYRDRTTDTQYFGPGTRLTVL.

This clonotype has only a few counts. V is TRBV5-1 and J is TRBJ2-2; 11 bases fit TRBD2. The CDR3 is 15 residues long. CDR1 is SGHRS and CDR2 is YFSETQ in the germline V gene. V dropped 4 bases and J dropped 6; count of bases not matched to a gene: 5. This CDR3 reads CASSTSGSPAGELFF. The CDR3 DNA is TGCGCCAGCAGCACTAGCGGGAGTCCCGCCGGGGAGCTGTTTTTT.

The chain combines TRBV7-3 with TRBJ2-3; 16 bases map to TRBD2. J was trimmed by 6 bases and V by 0 bases; bases with no gene match: 12. The CDR3 has 20 amino acids. CDR1 is SGHTA and CDR2 is FQGTGA in the germline V gene. CDR3 bases: TGTGCCAGCAGCTTAACGTCAGGTGGGACTAGCGGGAGGGCATCGGATACGCAGTATTTT. Translation: CASSLTSGGTSGRASDTQYF.

This clonotype was seen more than once but under ten times. The chain carries TRBV29-1 and TRBJ2-3; D is possibly TRBD1 or TRBD2 (5 bases each). V was shortened by 3 bases and J by 5 bases, with 15 bases between the two germline ends. Germline assignment: CDR1 SQVTM and CDR2 ANQGSEA. This CDR3 has 14 residues. Here the CDR3 DNA reads TGCAGCGTTGATAGTCGGGAACAGGTAGATACGCAGTATTTT. Translating it yields CSVDSREQVDTQYF.

This clonotype was recorded at least ten times. The chain has TRBV12-3 or TRBV12-4 and TRBJ1-2; D might be TRBD1 (5 bases). The CDR3 extends over 13 amino acids. Trimming shortened V by 8 bases and J by 6 bases, and 16 bases separated the two germline ends. Written as DNA, the CDR3 is TGTGCCAGCGGGACCTCCATAAGCGATGGCTACACCTTC. Translated, it gives CASGTSISDGYTF.

The chain couples TRBV7-9 to TRBJ1-1; D ambiguous. Germline CDR1 reads SEHNR; CDR2 reads FQNEAQ (reference sequence). V was cut by 4 bases and J by 5 bases, with 17 bases left in between. This CDR3 is 15 amino acids long. CDR3 sequence: CASSSPDGNETEAFF. CDR3 DNA sequence: TGTGCCAGCAGCTCCCCCGACGGCAATGAAACTGAAGCTTTCTTT. Full variable domain (remainder filled in from reference TRBV7-9 and TRBJ1-1): DTGVSQNPRHKITKRGQNVTFRCDPISEHNRLYWYRQTLGQGPEFLTYFQNEAQLEKSRLLSDRFSAERPKGSFSTLEIQRTEQGDSAMYLCASSSPDGNETEAFFGQGTRLTVV.

In its sample, this clonotype was seen many times. The V call is TRBV12-3 or TRBV12-4, the J call TRBJ1-5; D not certain. The ends were cut back, 3 bases at V and 10 bases at J, with 19 bases in the middle. This CDR3 has 15 residues. CDR3 bases: TGTGCCAGCAGTTTTGGTCTGGGCGCGGAGTATCCCCAGCATTTT. Its translation: CASSFGLGAEYPQHF.

This clonotype appeared many times. The chain recombines TRBV29-1 with TRBJ2-2; a weak D match, TRBD1 (5 bases). Trimming stripped 2 bases from V and 7 bases from J, with 14 bases between. The CDR3 extends over 14 amino acids. CDR1 is SQVTM and CDR2 is ANQGSEA in the germline V gene. This CDR3 reads CSVELQGRDGELFF. As DNA, the CDR3 is TGCAGCGTTGAACTCCAGGGTAGGGACGGGGAGCTGTTTTTT.

This clonotype was observed many times. The chain has TRBV10-1 and TRBJ2-2; no definite D call. This CDR3 is built from 14 residues. Germline V gives CDR1 WNHNN, CDR2 SYGVQD (reference sequence). The ends were cut back, 4 bases at V and 3 bases at J, with 9 bases in the middle. The CDR3 nucleotides read TGCGCCAGCAGTGTCTCAGAGGACACCGGGGAGCTGTTTTTT. Protein sequence: CASSVSEDTGELFF.

This clonotype was found many times. The chain has TRBV24-1 and TRBJ2-7; D gene ambiguous. Germline V gene sequence: CDR1 KGHDR, CDR2 SFDVKD. The CDR3 covers 11 residues. Trimming removed 4 bases from V and 4 bases from J, with 4 bases in between. CDR3 coding DNA: TGTGCCACCAGTGACATGTACGAGCAGTACTTC. Protein: CATSDMYEQYF.

J is TRBJ2-7 and V is TRBV7-2, with D tentatively TRBD2 (6 bases). Germline lookup yields CDR1 SGHTA and CDR2 FQGNSA. The CDR3 is 14 residues long. V was cut by 1 base and J by 5 bases, with 12 bases left in between. The chain's CDR3 is CASSLVGGADEQYF. In DNA form, the CDR3 reads TGTGCCAGCAGCTTAGTGGGGGGAGCGGACGAGCAGTACTTC.

This clonotype has just a few counts. J is TRBJ2-2 and V is TRBV11-2; possible D gene TRBD1, 6 bases. Trimming cost V 4 bases and J 2 bases, with 20 bases left between them. The germline CDR1 and CDR2 sequences are SGHAT and FQNNGV. The CDR3 totals 18 residues. The DNA for the CDR3 is TGTGCCAGCAGCTCGGAACCAACAGGGATTCGCAACACCGGGGAGCTGTTTTTT. Translated: CASSSEPTGIRNTGELFF.

The chain couples TRBV12-3 or TRBV12-4 to TRBJ2-1; D is unclear. V was clipped by 5 bases and J by 7 bases, with 18 bases between them. The CDR3 has 15 residues. For the CDR3, the DNA is TGTGCCAGCAGTCTACCGGGCCCAACAGTAAATGAGCAGTTCTTC. Translation: CASSLPGPTVNEQFF.

In this sample, this clonotype turned up a few times. This sequence joins TRBV12-5 and TRBJ2-7; D is unclear. CDR3 length: 13 amino acids. Germline V CDR1 and CDR2: LGHNT, FRNRAP. V gave up 1 base and J gave up 6 bases, with 10 bases separating them. The DNA for the CDR3 is TGTGCTAGTGGTTTGGGTACCCTGATCGAGCAGTACTTC. This gives the protein CASGLGTLIEQYF.

This clonotype was seen many times. The J gene is TRBJ2-5, the V gene TRBV7-9, with a weak D call TRBD1 (5 bases). The DNA end is more similar to TRBJ2-4, so the J call may be wrong. The germline gives CDR1 SEHNR, CDR2 FQNEAQ (reference sequence). CDR3 length: 16 amino acids. CDR3 sequence (DNA): TGTGCCAGCAGCTTAAGGGGAATGAACTCCCCACCCATTCAGTACTTC. Protein: CASSLRGMNSPPIQYF.

The chain has TRBV11-3 and TRBJ2-5; D is ambiguous. Trimming removed 1 base at V and 1 base at J, with 4 bases between. Germline CDR1 and CDR2: SGHNT and YENEEA. The CDR3 spans 13 residues. DNA of the CDR3: TGTGCCAGCAGCTTAGTTTTCCAAGAGACCCAGTACTTC. As protein: CASSLVFQETQYF.

This clonotype was counted only a few times. V and J are TRBV6-5 and TRBJ2-5; no reliable D call. This CDR3 comprises 15 residues. In germline, CDR1 is MNHEY, CDR2 SVGAGI. The V end was cut by 1 base, the J end by 4 bases, with 13 bases between. This chain's CDR3 is CASSYFLGSGETQYF. The CDR3 DNA sequence: TGTGCCAGCAGTTACTTTCTGGGGTCGGGAGAGACCCAGTACTTC.

Many counts were recorded for this clonotype. The chain links TRBV12-3 or TRBV12-4 to TRBJ2-1, with a tentative D call TRBD2 (6 bases). Between the trimmed V and J ends, which lost 7 bases and 7 bases, there was a span of 20 bases. The CDR3 has 15 residues. Written as DNA, the CDR3 is TGTGCCAGCATAGGGTACGGGAGCGCTAGAAATGAGCAGTTCTTC. It encodes CASIGYGSARNEQFF.

The table lists this clonotype with many counts. The CDR3 DNA is TGCGTCGTTTCCCCGAACACTGAAGCTTTCTTT. It specifies CVVSPNTEAFF. This chain links TRBV29-1 with TRBJ1-1; no clear D. The CDR3 runs 11 residues. CDR1 and CDR2 from the germline V gene are SQVTM and ANQGSEA.

Ten or more counts support this clonotype. CDR3 DNA sequence: TGTGCCAGCAGCCCCTATAAGGAGACCCAGTACTTC. It yields the protein CASSPYKETQYF. The chain combines TRBV3-1 with TRBJ2-5, with D unresolved. The CDR3 extends over 12 amino acids. V lost 4 bases to trimming and J lost 5 bases, with 8 bases between them. Germline lookup yields CDR1 LGHDT and CDR2 YNNKEL (reference sequence).